The clone carrying this T cell receptor (beta chain) was found many times. Its specificity is not known. Researchers built TCR beta libraries using quantitative 5'-RACE with molecular barcodes. TCRdb recomputed calls from the 5' RACE reads with MiXCR, one row per CDR3 protein. The table lists 800,000 to 900,000 distinct CDR3 sequences, 10% to 15% of them singletons, with about 0.49% in the top ten. This record belongs to a study of CD8 T cells in ankylosing spondylitis. Germline CDR1 is DFQATT and CDR2 is SNEGSKA (reference sequence). This CDR3 comprises 14 residues. The V end lost 0 bases, the J end lost 4 bases, and 12 bases lay between the germline ends. Overall study results and limits: In ankylosing spondylitis blood, a motif of seven to nine highly homologous TCR beta variants appeared characteristic. Enrichment of disease-linked clones was reportedly significant in matched ankylosing spondylitis synovial fluid.

V gene TRBV20-1 combines with J gene TRBJ2-5; D may be TRBD1 (5 bases). The clonotype was recovered from a male donor with ankylosing spondylitis. The source material was blood, either unsorted or a sorted T cell fraction (not recorded which). The CDR3: CSARDHGAGETQYF. The DNA of the CDR3 is TGCAGTGCTAGAGATCATGGGGCCGGAGAGACCCAGTACTTC.